Below are 5 T cell receptor beta chains sequenced from a single sample in a study of cytomegalovirus exposure and HLA in healthy donors. 60 Vbeta and 13 Jbeta primers were used in PCR. Here immunoSEQ multiplex PCR was the method, and the copy in TCRdb shows in-frame clones only, minus some. The repertoire holds about 190,000 clones, with around three quarters as singletons. What was sequenced was PBMCs. The receptors were gathered from a woman aged 18-30 years in good health and CMV-seronegative.

The chain recombines TRBV7-9 with TRBJ1-4; 7 nucleotides align to TRBD1. The CDR3 contains 15 residues. In germline, CDR1 is SEHNR, CDR2 FQNEAQ (reference sequence). J was trimmed by 3 bases and V by 8 bases; bases with no gene match: 9. This chain's CDR3 is CASGKGALANEKLFF. The CDR3 nucleotides read TGTGCCAGCGGCAAGGGGGCACTGGCTAATGAAAAACTGTTTTTT. The full variable domain, in which reference TRBV7-9 and TRBJ1-4 provide the parts outside the CDR3, is DTGVSQNPRHKITKRGQNVTFRCDPISEHNRLYWYRQTLGQGPEFLTYFQNEAQLEKSRLLSDRFSAERPKGSFSTLEIQRTEQGDSAMYLCASGKGALANEKLFFGSGTQLSVL.

DNA of the CDR3: TGCGCCAGCAGCTGGACAGGGGAGGAAAAACTGTTTTTT. This encodes CASSWTGEEKLFF. V and J are TRBV5-1 and TRBJ1-4; TRBD1 aligns across 9 bases. Germline CDR1 SGHRS, CDR2 YFSETQ. The length of the CDR3 is 13 residues. The V gene end was trimmed by 3 bases and the J gene end by 8 bases; junction bases not matched to a gene: 2.

The chain carries TRBV28 and TRBJ1-2; D might be TRBD1 (5 bases). The length of the CDR3 is 13 residues. Deletions cut 5 bases from V and 7 bases from J, with 14 bases between. Germline V gene sequence: CDR1 MDHEN, CDR2 SYDVKM. The DNA for the CDR3 is TGTGCCAGCAGTCTCCCCGCGGGGACTGGCTACACCTTC. Its protein product is CASSLPAGTGYTF.

The chain has TRBV28 and TRBJ2-7; D ambiguous. The CDR3 covers 15 residues. Germline lookup yields CDR1 MDHEN and CDR2 SYDVKM. Trimming pared 6 bases from V and 1 base from J, leaving 16 bases between. The CDR3 is CASSLPPSRSYEQYF. CDR3 coding DNA: TGTGCCAGCAGCCTCCCACCCTCTAGATCCTACGAGCAGTACTTC.

The J gene is TRBJ2-2, the V gene TRBV19; no reliable D call. Germline V gene data show CDR1 as LNHDA and CDR2 as SQIVND (reference sequence). The CDR3 loop spans 14 amino acids. Between the trimmed V and J ends, which lost 6 bases and 1 base, there was a span of 9 bases. This CDR3 reads CASRLARNTGELFF. In DNA, the CDR3 is TGTGCCAGTAGGCTCGCGCGGAACACCGGGGAGCTGTTTTTT.